Listed here are 30 T cell receptor beta chains from one sample, sequenced in a study of shared clonotypes between healthy human individuals. TCRdb's copy holds only in-frame clones and misses some; the assay was immunoSEQ multiplex PCR. In the table there are around 500,000 clones, approximately 84% of which are singletons. Sequenced sample: PBMCs. The receptors were sampled from a middle-aged woman in good health. Some clones in this sample may be carry-over from other donors' samples.

This clone was detected only once. The chain couples TRBV6-5 to TRBJ2-7, with a possible D match to TRBD2 (7 bases). Germline V lookup: CDR1 MNHEY, CDR2 SVGAGI. V lost 2 bases, J lost 0 bases, and 11 bases lay in between. The CDR3 is 15 residues long. The CDR3 nucleotides read TGTGCCAGCAGTTACAGGGAGGGGGACTCCTACGAGCAGTACTTC. Amino acids: CASSYREGDSYEQYF.

This clone was detected only once. This sequence joins TRBV4-1 and TRBJ1-4; D is uncertain. V lost 5 bases to trimming and J lost 5 bases, with 12 bases between them. The germline gives CDR1 MGHRA, CDR2 YSYEKL. This CDR3 has 14 residues. CDR3 amino acids: CASSSRVLNEKLFF. The CDR3 DNA sequence: TGCGCCAGCAGCTCCCGGGTCCTGAATGAAAAACTGTTTTTT.

This clone was counted between two and nine times. This chain connects TRBV5-5 to TRBJ1-5; no reliable D call. The CDR3 is made up of 17 amino acids. V lost 0 bases to trimming and J lost 1 base, with 14 bases between them. Germline V lookup: CDR1 SGHKS, CDR2 YYEKEE (reference sequence). The CDR3 nucleotides are TGTGCCAGCAGCTTGGTCGGTGGGCAGCAGAGCAATCAGCCCCAGCATTTT. This encodes CASSLVGGQQSNQPQHF. Filled out from reference TRBV5-5 and TRBJ1-5, the complete variable domain reads DAGVTQSPTHLIKTRGQQVTLRCSPISGHKSVSWYQQVLGQGPQFIFQYYEKEERGRGNFPDRFSARQFPNYSSELNVNALLLGDSALYLCASSLVGGQQSNQPQHFGDGTRLSIL.

The J gene is TRBJ2-2, the V gene TRBV6-5, with 8 nucleotides matching TRBD1. The germline gives CDR1 MNHEY, CDR2 SVGAGI. The CDR3 length is 14 residues. V was pared by 8 bases and J by 5 bases, with 7 bases of the junction left unmatched. The CDR3: CASQNGQGTGELFF. In DNA, the CDR3 is TGTGCCAGCCAGAACGGACAGGGAACCGGGGAGCTGTTTTTT.

This clone came up a few times. The chain joins TRBV19 to TRBJ1-5; D gene uncertain. The CDR3 totals 14 residues. Per germline, CDR1 LNHDA and CDR2 SQIVND (reference sequence). V was pared by 3 bases and J by 4 bases, with 10 bases between. Here the CDR3 reads CASSMAGLNQPQHF. The CDR3 DNA is TGTGCCAGTAGTATGGCAGGCCTGAATCAGCCCCAGCATTTT.

This sequence joins TRBV5-1 and TRBJ2-7, with 8 positions matching TRBD1. CDR1 SGHRS and CDR2 YFSETQ come from the germline V gene. The CDR3 is 15 residues long. The V gene end was trimmed by 3 bases and the J gene end by 3 bases; junction bases not matched to a gene: 8. CDR3 in DNA: TGCGCCAGCAGCTCTACAGGGGGGCTCGACTACGAGCAGTACTTC. The encoded protein is CASSSTGGLDYEQYF. Drawing the rest from reference TRBV5-1 and TRBJ2-7, the complete variable domain is KAGVTQTPRYLIKTRGQQVTLSCSPISGHRSVSWYQQTPGQGLQFLFEYFSETQRNKGNFPGRFSGRQFSNSRSEMNVSTLELGDSALYLCASSSTGGLDYEQYFGPGTRLTVT.

The rearrangement links TRBV7-9 to TRBJ2-1, with 8 nucleotides matching TRBD2. The J segment lost 8 bases and the V segment lost 6 bases, leaving 12 bases of the junction unmatched. Per germline, CDR1 SEHNR and CDR2 FQNEAQ (reference sequence). The CDR3 extends over 15 amino acids. The CDR3 protein is CASSSSGRGVDEQFF. The CDR3 bases are TGTGCCAGCAGTTCGAGCGGGAGAGGGGTAGATGAGCAGTTCTTC. The whole variable domain, remainder taken from reference TRBV7-9 and TRBJ2-1, is DTGVSQNPRHKITKRGQNVTFRCDPISEHNRLYWYRQTLGQGPEFLTYFQNEAQLEKSRLLSDRFSAERPKGSFSTLEIQRTEQGDSAMYLCASSSSGRGVDEQFFGPGTRLTVL.

The chain is built from TRBV28 and TRBJ2-5, with D unresolved. The CDR3 runs 16 residues. V shed 10 bases and J shed 1 base, with 22 bases lying between them. Germline V lookup: CDR1 MDHEN, CDR2 SYDVKM. CDR3 loop: CATLPPPELLQETQYF. The CDR3 DNA follows: TGTGCCACCCTCCCCCCGCCCGAGCTCCTCCAAGAGACCCAGTACTTC.

This clone was counted many times. The same CDR3 arises from other DNA sequences in this sample as well. The chain uses TRBV2 and TRBJ2-7; TRBD2 matches 9 bases. Germline-derived CDR1 and CDR2 are SNHLY and FYNNEI. V lost 6 bases to trimming and J lost 0 bases; unmatched junction nucleotides: 3. CDR3 length: 14 amino acids. CDR3 coding DNA: TGTGCCAGCAGGATTAGCGGGAGCTCCTACGAGCAGTACTTC. As protein: CASRISGSSYEQYF. Filled out from reference TRBV2 and TRBJ2-7, the complete variable domain reads EPEVTQTPSHQVTQMGQEVILRCVPISNHLYFYWYRQILGQKVEFLVSFYNNEISEKSEIFDDQFSVERPDGSNFTLKIRSTKLEDSAMYFCASRISGSSYEQYFGPGTRLTVT.

This clone was seen a few times. The chain has TRBV7-9 and TRBJ2-2; 13 bases fit TRBD2. J was trimmed by 5 bases and V by 3 bases; bases with no gene match: 0. The CDR3 contains 15 residues. The germline V gene has CDR1 SEHNR and CDR2 FQNEAQ (reference sequence). The CDR3: CASSLTSGGTGELFF. The CDR3 DNA reads as TGTGCCAGCAGCTTGACTAGCGGGGGGACCGGGGAGCTGTTTTTT.

The chain combines TRBV16 with TRBJ2-2; D may match TRBD1 or TRBD2 (6 bases each). V was shortened by 6 bases and J by 3 bases, with 17 bases between the two germline ends. Germline values: CDR1 KGHSY, CDR2 FQNENV. This CDR3 has 16 amino acids. The CDR3 protein is CASSPGTRGHTGELFF. The DNA for the CDR3 is TGTGCCAGCAGTCCAGGGACCCGGGGGCACACCGGGGAGCTGTTTTTT.

This clone appeared once. J is TRBJ1-2 and V is TRBV5-8, with D tentatively TRBD1 (5 bases). Between the trimmed V and J ends, which lost 1 base and 4 bases, there was a span of 17 bases. The germline CDR1 and CDR2 sequences are SGHTS and YDEGEE. This CDR3 is built from 16 residues. This CDR3 reads CASSLPGGVLIYGYTF. Here the CDR3 DNA reads TGTGCCAGCAGCTTGCCCGGGGGGGTGCTGATCTATGGCTACACCTTC.

V and J are TRBV18 and TRBJ2-7; 9 nucleotides match TRBD1. The CDR3 contains 14 residues. Looked up from germline, CDR1 is KGHSH and CDR2 is LQKENI. Germline trimming cut 6 bases from V and 4 bases from J; bases unmatched to any gene: 7. The CDR3 region is CASSSGTGFYEQYF. In DNA form, the CDR3 reads TGTGCCAGCTCCTCCGGGACAGGGTTTTACGAGCAGTACTTC.

The chain employs TRBV7-2 and TRBJ2-2; no reliable D call. The CDR3 has 15 residues. The V end was cut by 0 bases, the J end by 4 bases, with 9 bases between. Germline CDR1 reads SGHTA; CDR2 reads FQGNSA. The CDR3 nucleotides are TGTGCCAGCAGCTTAGCTACTCGTGCCACCGGGGAGCTGTTTTTT. It translates to CASSLATRATGELFF.

This chain joins TRBV27 and TRBJ2-1, with 7 nucleotides matching TRBD1. Germline CDR1 is MNHEY and CDR2 is SMNVEV (reference sequence). This CDR3 region has 14 residues. V lost 3 bases and J lost 5; bases outside the gene matches: 4. The CDR3 spells CASSLQGQHNEQFF. CDR3 nucleotide sequence: TGTGCCAGCAGTTTGCAGGGACAGCACAATGAGCAGTTCTTC.

The chain couples TRBV7-6 to TRBJ1-4; 7 positions match TRBD1. The CDR3 has 13 residues. Germline CDR1 and CDR2: SGHVS and FNYEAQ. The V gene end was trimmed by 3 bases and the J gene end by 8 bases; junction bases not matched to a gene: 3. The CDR3, as DNA: TGTGCCAGCAGCTTTCCCAGGGGGGAAAAACTGTTTTTT. This codes for CASSFPRGEKLFF.

V gene TRBV7-2 combines with J gene TRBJ1-2; D uncertain. The CDR3 consists of 14 residues. In germline, CDR1 is SGHTA, CDR2 FQGNSA. Trimming took 1 base from V and 5 from J, leaving 11 bases between them. The CDR3 spells CASSLVMGGYGYTF. In DNA form, the CDR3 reads TGTGCCAGCAGCTTAGTTATGGGAGGGTATGGCTACACCTTC.

The gene calls are TRBV11-3 and TRBJ1-1, with D tentatively TRBD1 (6 bases). This CDR3 comprises 13 residues. Germline-derived CDR1 and CDR2 are SGHNT and YENEEA. Trimming shortened V by 5 bases and J by 8 bases, and 15 bases separated the two germline ends. CDR3 sequence (DNA): TGTGCCAGCAGCATTCTCAGGGGCGGAGAAGCTTTCTTT. Translating gives CASSILRGGEAFF.

As for this clone: This may be a read error, as it is one base from a much larger clone. Other DNA sequences of this sample code for an identical CDR3. The V gene is TRBV2, the J gene TRBJ2-1; TRBD2 matches at 8 bases. The junction had 11 bases not matched to a gene; V was cut back by 3 bases and J by 1 base. The germline V gene has CDR1 SNHLY and CDR2 FYNNEI. The CDR3 sequence is 18 residues long. As DNA, the CDR3 is TGTGCCAGCAGTGACCCTAGCGGGCCCGCTCTATCCTACAATGAGCAGTTCTTC. Its translation is CASSDPSGPALSYNEQFF. The complete variable domain, with remaining parts taken from reference TRBV2 and TRBJ2-1, reads EPEVTQTPSHQVTQMGQEVILRCVPISNHLYFYWYRQILGQKVEFLVSFYNNEISEKSEIFDDQFSVERPDGSNFTLKIRSTKLEDSAMYFCASSDPSGPALSYNEQFFGPGTRLTVL.

V usage is TRBV28 and J usage is TRBJ1-2, with D perhaps matching TRBD1 (6 bases). Trimming removed 11 bases from V and 3 bases from J, with 13 bases in between. CDR1 and CDR2 from the germline V gene are MDHEN and SYDVKM. The length of the CDR3 is 12 residues. The CDR3 nucleotides are TGTGCCGGAGGCAGGACAGACTATGGCTACACCTTC. Its protein product is CAGGRTDYGYTF.

The chain joins TRBV11-1 to TRBJ2-7, with a possible D match to TRBD1 (6 bases). Germline CDR1 reads SGHAT; CDR2 reads FQDESV (reference sequence). Trimming cost V 5 bases and J 1 base, with 15 bases left between them. This CDR3 region has 15 residues. The CDR3, as DNA: TGTGCCAGCAGCCCAAGGGGCAGGGGATCCTACGAGCAGTACTTC. Its translation is CASSPRGRGSYEQYF.

V and J are TRBV28 and TRBJ1-2, with a weak D call TRBD1 (6 bases). CDR3 size: 13 residues. With 6 bases removed from V and 8 bases from J, the gap between germline ends came to 16 bases. Germline CDR1 MDHEN, CDR2 SYDVKM. CDR3 in DNA: TGTGCCAGCAGCTACAGGGCCTTCCGGGGCTACACCTTC. Translation gives CASSYRAFRGYTF.

The chain carries TRBV28 and TRBJ2-7, with D perhaps TRBD2 (6 bases). V was shortened by 7 bases and J by 2 bases, with 15 bases between the two germline ends. CDR3 length: 14 residues. Germline CDR1 and CDR2: MDHEN and SYDVKM. CDR3 sequence: CASTTSSGAYEQYF. CDR3 coding DNA: TGTGCCAGCACTACTAGCAGCGGAGCCTACGAGCAGTACTTC. Full variable domain (remainder filled in from reference TRBV28 and TRBJ2-7): DVKVTQSSRYLVKRTGEKVFLECVQDMDHENMFWYRQDPGLGLRLIYFSYDVKMKEKGDIPEGYSVSREKKERFSLILESASTNQTSMYLCASTTSSGAYEQYFGPGTRLTVT.

Of note for this clone: It may be a read error: a sequence one base away is much more abundant. The chain couples TRBV7-2 to TRBJ2-1, with a weak D call TRBD2 (5 bases). V was cut by 5 bases and J by 0 bases, with 5 bases left in between. Per germline, CDR1 SGHTA and CDR2 FQGNSA. This CDR3 is built from 13 residues. CDR3 residues: CASSGSSYNEQFF. The DNA of the CDR3 is TGTGCCAGCAGCGGGAGCTCCTACAATGAGCAGTTCTTC.

The rearrangement uses TRBV7-8 and TRBJ2-3; D not resolved. Germline lookup yields CDR1 SGHVS and CDR2 FQNEAQ. Deletions cut 3 bases from V and 2 bases from J, with 9 bases between. The CDR3 consists of 14 residues. The CDR3 region is CASSFAPSTDTQYF. The CDR3 DNA reads as TGTGCCAGCAGCTTTGCACCGTCCACAGATACGCAGTATTTT.

V is TRBV7-3 and J is TRBJ2-3; D not resolved. Trimming removed 5 bases from V and 6 bases from J, with 15 bases in between. This CDR3 spans 14 amino acids. Germline CDR1 and CDR2: SGHTA and FQGTGA. Here the CDR3 reads CASSLNDFSDTQYF. The CDR3 DNA reads as TGTGCCAGCAGCCTAAACGACTTCTCGGATACGCAGTATTTT.

In regard to this clone: This likely reflects a read error, since a far larger clone is one base away. Other DNA sequences in the same sample also yield this CDR3. The rearrangement links TRBV28 to TRBJ1-5, with D tentatively TRBD1 (5 bases). V was cut by 9 bases and J by 5 bases, with 23 bases left in between. CDR3 length: 16 amino acids. Looked up from germline, CDR1 is MDHEN and CDR2 is SYDVKM. The CDR3 nucleotides read TGTGCCAGTACCTTCCCAGGGCAGGTGGGCGATCAGCCCCAGCATTTT. Protein sequence: CASTFPGQVGDQPQHF.

The J gene is TRBJ2-7, the V gene TRBV29-1; 9 bases line up with TRBD1. Germline V gene data show CDR1 as SQVTM and CDR2 as ANQGSEA. After removal of 6 bases from V and 5 bases from J, the junction contained 5 bases not matched to a gene. The CDR3 runs 12 residues. CDR3 residues: CSVGDRDNEQYF. Written as DNA, the CDR3 is TGCAGCGTCGGGGACAGGGATAACGAGCAGTACTTC.

This clone was counted only a few times. V usage is TRBV4-1 and J usage is TRBJ1-3; D unresolved. Germline V gives CDR1 MGHRA, CDR2 YSYEKL. CDR3 length equals 16 residues. Deletions cut 3 bases from V and 1 base from J, with 13 bases between. CDR3 in amino acids: CASSQGGGRSGNTIYF. The CDR3 DNA reads as TGCGCCAGCAGCCAGGGAGGCGGCAGATCTGGAAACACCATATATTTT.

The chain employs TRBV4-1 and TRBJ1-5; D not certain. This CDR3 spans 17 amino acids. Per the germline V gene, CDR1 is MGHRA and CDR2 is YSYEKL. Trimming took off 2 bases at V and 4 bases at J, with 18 bases between the two ends. The CDR3 is CASSQSLTPTKNQPQHF. In DNA form, the CDR3 reads TGCGCCAGCAGCCAAAGCCTCACCCCAACAAAGAATCAGCCCCAGCATTTT.